These 27 T cell receptor beta chains were sequenced from one sample in a study of T cells after posttransplantation cyclophosphamide. Libraries were prepared by immunoSEQ multiplex PCR; TCRdb keeps only in-frame clonotypes and omits some of them. The data hold over 9,000 clones, with around 90% observed a single time. Cyclophosphamide on days +3 and +4 followed busulfan-fludarabine conditioning and a marrow graft. The sample in question was PBMCs, obtained after allogeneic stem cell transplant with posttransplant cyclophosphamide. These receptors came from a female patient between 30 and 39 years old who received an allogeneic stem cell transplant from an unrelated donor, was CMV-positive, and had no GVHD. Some of the T cells may derive from the graft donor.

This clone was seen only once. The chain's CDR3 is CATTGTSDYNEQFF. The DNA of the CDR3 is TGTGCCACCACCGGGACTAGCGATTACAATGAGCAGTTCTTC. The chain couples TRBV27 to TRBJ2-1; 10 bases agree with TRBD2. J lost 4 bases, V lost 10 bases, and 7 bases had no gene match. Per germline, CDR1 MNHEY and CDR2 SMNVEV (reference sequence). The CDR3 loop spans 14 amino acids.

The chain has TRBV5-1 and TRBJ2-1, with 9 bases fitting TRBD2. Trimming cost V 4 bases and J 6 bases; bases outside gene matches: 14. This CDR3 contains 17 residues. Germline V gene lookup returns CDR1 SGHRS and CDR2 YFSETQ. CDR3 DNA: TGCGCCAGCAGCGGAATAAGTAAAGCGGGGGGTGGCAATGAGCAGTTCTTC. Translating it yields CASSGISKAGGGNEQFF.

CDR3 nucleotide sequence: TGTGCCAGCAGCCCTTGGACAGGGACCGAGCAGTACTTC. Its protein is CASSPWTGTEQYF. The V and J genes are TRBV7-3 and TRBJ2-7; TRBD1 aligns across 8 bases. The CDR3 spans 13 residues. From germline, CDR1 is SGHTA and CDR2 FQGTGA. J was trimmed by 6 bases and V by 5 bases; bases with no gene match: 6. Combining the CDR3 with reference TRBV7-3 and TRBJ2-7 gives the whole variable domain GAGVSQTPSNKVTEKGKYVELRCDPISGHTALYWYRQSLGQGPEFLIYFQGTGAADDSGLPNDRFFAVRPEGSVSTLKIQRTERGDSAVYLCASSPWTGTEQYFGPGTRLTVT.

The chain joins TRBV6-1 to TRBJ1-5, with unresolved D. V was trimmed by 1 base and J by 4 bases, leaving 11 bases between them. This CDR3 comprises 15 residues. The germline V gene has CDR1 MNHNS and CDR2 SASEGT. The CDR3 bases are TGTGCCAGCAGTGAAGGCAGGTCGAAGAATCAGCCCCAGCATTTT. This encodes CASSEGRSKNQPQHF.

The gene calls are TRBV28 and TRBJ1-1, with no clear D. The CDR3 is 17 residues long. The germline CDR1 and CDR2 sequences are MDHEN and SYDVKM. V was pared by 4 bases and J by 0 bases, with 18 bases between. The CDR3 is CASSSPWEGVVNTEAFF. The CDR3 DNA sequence: TGTGCCAGCAGTTCCCCCTGGGAGGGAGTGGTGAACACTGAAGCTTTCTTT.

This CDR3 reads CAWRGTNLADRGQTQYF. DNA of the CDR3: TGTGCCTGGAGGGGAACCAACTTAGCAGACAGGGGGCAGACCCAGTACTTC. This sequence joins TRBV30 and TRBJ2-5; 10 bases match TRBD1. The CDR3 runs 17 residues. After removal of 3 bases from V and 6 bases from J, the junction contained 16 bases not matched to a gene. CDR1 and CDR2 (germline): GTSNPN, SVGIG (reference sequence).

The chain couples TRBV13 to TRBJ2-5, with D maybe TRBD2 (6 bases). V lost 5 bases and J lost 4, with 11 bases in between. The CDR3 covers 13 residues. The germline CDR1 and CDR2 sequences are PRHDT and FYEKMQ (reference sequence). CDR3 in DNA: TGTGCCAGCAGCCGACTAGGGATAGAGACCCAGTACTTC. It specifies CASSRLGIETQYF.

The gene calls are TRBV29-1 and TRBJ1-1; D not resolved. Germline-derived CDR1 and CDR2 are SQVTM and ANQGSEA. V lost 7 bases and J lost 0, with 9 bases in between. CDR3 length: 12 amino acids. CDR3 loop: CSAFKMNTEAFF. The CDR3 nucleotides read TGCAGCGCCTTTAAAATGAACACTGAAGCTTTCTTT.

This sequence joins TRBV7-2 and TRBJ2-1, with TRBD1 identical over 8 bases. The ends lost 5 bases at V and 6 bases at J; junction bases unmatched: 12. The germline CDR1 and CDR2 sequences are SGHTA and FQGNSA. The CDR3 spans 16 residues. CDR3 sequence (DNA): TGTGCCAGCAGCCTGTTCCCAGGGGGCGTCGTCAATGAGCAGTTCTTC. Translated: CASSLFPGGVVNEQFF.

The chain employs TRBV29-1 and TRBJ2-7, with D unresolved. CDR3 size: 12 residues. CDR1 SQVTM and CDR2 ANQGSEA come from the germline V gene. V was clipped by 6 bases and J by 4 bases, with 13 bases between them. The CDR3 region is CSVVLTWYEQYF. The CDR3 nucleotides read TGCAGCGTGGTACTAACTTGGTACGAGCAGTACTTC.

The V call is TRBV9, the J call TRBJ2-7; D perhaps matches TRBD2 (6 bases). Germline CDR1 is SGDLS and CDR2 is YYNGEE. There are 15 residues in the CDR3. V was shortened by 0 bases and J by 4 bases, with 14 bases between the two germline ends. The DNA of the CDR3 is TGTGCCAGCAGCGTAGCTTGGGGGGAGGAATACGAGCAGTACTTC. Protein: CASSVAWGEEYEQYF.

V gene TRBV25-1 combines with J gene TRBJ1-1; D remains ambiguous. Germline V gene lookup returns CDR1 MGHDK and CDR2 SYGVNS. The CDR3 length is 14 residues. The V gene lost 3 bases and the J gene lost 0 bases, with 8 bases spanning the gap. The chain's CDR3 is CASSDDILNTEAFF. The CDR3 nucleotides are TGTGCCAGCAGTGATGACATCCTGAACACTGAAGCTTTCTTT.

The rearrangement uses TRBV6-1 and TRBJ1-1; D is unclear. Germline V lookup: CDR1 MNHNS, CDR2 SASEGT. Trimming took off 2 bases at V and 1 base at J, with 5 bases between the two ends. The CDR3 is made up of 13 amino acids. CDR3: CASSEQKNTEAFF. The CDR3 nucleotides read TGTGCCAGCAGTGAACAGAAGAACACTGAAGCTTTCTTT.

V is TRBV7-9 and J is TRBJ2-5; weak D call: TRBD1 (5 bases). The CDR3 covers 14 residues. CDR1 SEHNR and CDR2 FQNEAQ come from the germline V gene (reference sequence). The ends were cut back, 1 base at V and 4 bases at J, with 10 bases in the middle. The DNA of the CDR3 is TGTGCCAGCAGCTTAGGGGGCGTTGGAGAGACCCAGTACTTC. Its protein is CASSLGGVGETQYF.

The chain joins TRBV7-9 to TRBJ2-1; 7 bases line up with TRBD2. The V gene end was trimmed by 7 bases and the J gene end by 3 bases; junction bases not matched to a gene: 15. The CDR3 sequence is 17 residues long. CDR1 is SEHNR, CDR2 FQNEAQ, per germline (reference sequence). CDR3 DNA sequence: TGTGCCAGCATCAAATCCTTAGGCGGGAGTCTCTACAATGAGCAGTTCTTC. It specifies CASIKSLGGSLYNEQFF.

The CDR3 region has the DNA TGTGCCAGCAGTCTAGATGGCAAGGCCTACGAGCAGTACTTC. Its translation: CASSLDGKAYEQYF. This rearrangement joins TRBV27 to TRBJ2-7, with D unclear. CDR1 is MNHEY and CDR2 is SMNVEV in the germline V gene (reference sequence). CDR3 length: 14 amino acids. Trimming stripped 5 bases from V and 2 bases from J, with 13 bases between.

This sequence joins TRBV30 and TRBJ2-6; D perhaps matches TRBD2 (5 bases). The V gene's germline CDR1 is GTSNPN and CDR2 SVGIG (reference sequence). The CDR3 length is 16 residues. V gave up 2 bases and J gave up 0 bases, with 11 bases separating them. This CDR3 is CAWSRLGNSGANVLTF. The CDR3 DNA follows: TGTGCCTGGAGTCGACTCGGGAACTCTGGGGCCAACGTCCTGACTTTC.

V is TRBV5-1 and J is TRBJ2-7, with TRBD1 matching 7 bases. V lost 5 bases, J lost 1 base, and 6 bases stayed unmatched. Germline V gene data show CDR1 as SGHRS and CDR2 as YFSETQ. This CDR3 region has 14 residues. The CDR3 loop reads CASRAGTVSYEQYF. The CDR3 DNA is TGCGCCAGCAGAGCCGGGACAGTATCCTACGAGCAGTACTTC.

V gene TRBV19 combines with J gene TRBJ1-1; TRBD1 matches 7 bases. CDR3 size: 18 residues. Trimming removed 0 bases from V and 1 base from J; junction bases left unmatched: 11. Germline assignment: CDR1 LNHDA and CDR2 SQIVND (reference sequence). The chain's CDR3 is CASSIDPRGPMRNTEAFF. The CDR3, as DNA: TGTGCCAGTAGTATAGATCCTAGGGGGCCGATGCGGAACACTGAAGCTTTCTTT.

The V call is TRBV29-1, the J call TRBJ1-1, with no clear D. CDR1 SQVTM and CDR2 ANQGSEA come from the germline V gene. The V and J ends lost 7 bases and 2 bases respectively, with 14 bases between them. This CDR3 region has 13 residues. The CDR3 loop is CSATIQFNTEAFF. The CDR3 DNA reads TGCAGCGCCACGATTCAGTTTAACACTGAAGCTTTCTTT.

V usage is TRBV30 and J usage is TRBJ2-2, with 8 bases fitting TRBD2. Germline V gene data show CDR1 as GTSNPN and CDR2 as SVGIG (reference sequence). The CDR3 is made up of 18 amino acids. Germline trimming cut 2 bases from V and 0 bases from J; bases unmatched to any gene: 11. CDR3 in DNA: TGTGCCTGGAGTTTGCTGGGGGTAGCGGGGACGAACACCGGGGAGCTGTTTTTT. Translating it yields CAWSLLGVAGTNTGELFF. The whole variable domain, remainder taken from reference TRBV30 and TRBJ2-2, is SQTIHQWPATLVQPVGSPLSLECTVEGTSNPNLYWYRQAAGRGLQLLFYSVGIGQISSEVPQNLSASRPQDRQFILSSKKLLLSDSGFYLCAWSLLGVAGTNTGELFFGEGSRLTVL.

V gene TRBV5-1 combines with J gene TRBJ2-7, with TRBD1 matching over 10 bases. The CDR3 is made up of 18 amino acids. CDR1 is SGHRS and CDR2 is YFSETQ in the germline V gene. V was pared by 2 bases and J by 5 bases, with 16 bases of the junction left unmatched. The CDR3 spells CASSLGQPGTGERNEQYF. DNA for the CDR3: TGCGCCAGCAGCTTAGGGCAGCCCGGGACAGGGGAAAGAAACGAGCAGTACTTC. Supplemented by reference TRBV5-1 and TRBJ2-7, the full variable domain reads KAGVTQTPRYLIKTRGQQVTLSCSPISGHRSVSWYQQTPGQGLQFLFEYFSETQRNKGNFPGRFSGRQFSNSRSEMNVSTLELGDSALYLCASSLGQPGTGERNEQYFGPGTRLTVT.

The chain couples TRBV6-1 to TRBJ1-1, with 7 bases matching TRBD1. The CDR3 runs to 14 residues. J lost 1 base, V lost 6 bases, and 5 bases had no gene match. The germline CDR1 and CDR2 sequences are MNHNS and SASEGT. Here the CDR3 DNA reads TGTGCCAGCAGCGACAGGGCGGGGAACACTGAAGCTTTCTTT. This translates into CASSDRAGNTEAFF.

The gene calls are TRBV2 and TRBJ1-4, with 8 bases that match TRBD1. This CDR3 is 15 amino acids long. Losses at the gene ends were 6 bases for V and 8 bases for J; bases not matched to a gene: 11. CDR1 and CDR2 (germline): SNHLY, FYNNEI. The CDR3 here is CASSLLQGAGEKLFF. CDR3 DNA: TGTGCCAGCAGCCTTCTTCAGGGGGCGGGCGAAAAACTGTTTTTT.

This clone was detected only once. The chain joins TRBV7-2 to TRBJ2-1, with a tentative D call TRBD2 (6 bases). Germline assignment: CDR1 SGHTA and CDR2 FQGNSA. Trimming left V 5 bases short and J 7 bases short, with 24 bases between. The CDR3 is made up of 17 amino acids. DNA of the CDR3: TGTGCCAGCAGCCCCCGTGGTGGCGGGGCCTACCTTAATGAGCAGTTCTTC. Residues: CASSPRGGGAYLNEQFF. Full variable domain (rest looked up from reference TRBV7-2 and TRBJ2-1): GAGVSQSPSNKVTEKGKDVELRCDPISGHTALYWYRQSLGQGLEFLIYFQGNSAPDKSGLPSDRFSAERTGGSVSTLTIQRTQQEDSAVYLCASSPRGGGAYLNEQFFGPGTRLTVL.

A word on this clone: The sample holds other DNA sequences that translate to the same CDR3. The chain has TRBV7-9 and TRBJ2-2, with D perhaps TRBD2 (5 bases). This CDR3 comprises 15 residues. The V gene lost 5 bases and the J gene lost 1 base, with 11 bases spanning the gap. Germline values: CDR1 SEHNR, CDR2 FQNEAQ (reference sequence). Written as DNA, the CDR3 is TGTGCCAGCAGCCTGGGCGGAGGGAACACCGGGGAGCTGTTTTTT. This sequence encodes CASSLGGGNTGELFF. The variable domain in full, completed from reference TRBV7-9 and TRBJ2-2, reads DTGVSQNPRHKITKRGQNVTFRCDPISEHNRLYWYRQTLGQGPEFLTYFQNEAQLEKSRLLSDRFSAERPKGSFSTLEIQRTEQGDSAMYLCASSLGGGNTGELFFGEGSRLTVL.

J is TRBJ2-3 and V is TRBV5-1; tentatively, D is TRBD2 (5 bases). CDR3 size: 15 residues. Between the trimmed V and J ends, which lost 4 bases and 1 base, there was a span of 13 bases. The germline gives CDR1 SGHRS, CDR2 YFSETQ. The CDR3 protein is CASSTEDGRTDTQYF. For the CDR3, the DNA is TGCGCCAGCAGCACGGAGGACGGACGCACAGATACGCAGTATTTT.